The text below deals with one T cell receptor (beta chain). This clone came up once. Its recognized antigen is unknown. Per-base quality was not reported, and no clone a single base away is much larger than it. This sample was taken from a study of shared clonotypes between healthy human individuals (dated by TCRdb to the early 2020s). Regarding the complete study: The cohort included three men and two women between 18 and 49 years of age. Different laboratories and diverse techniques were used to prepare libraries and sequence TCR repertoires, to increase sequencing depth and limit assay-specific biases. Between about 0.94 and 8.9 billion PBMCs per donor were obtained by leukapheresis. Blood TCR repertoires of five healthy adults were deeply sequenced to estimate repertoire size and the extent of clonotype sharing between individuals. For each donor, three plates each were used for CD4 naive and CD4 memory, two plates were used for CD8 naive, and one plate was used for CD8 memory.

CD8 naive samples consisted of CD45RO-negative cells that were positively selected for CCR7, yielding a CD45RA+CCR7+ population without TemRA cells. The donors were healthy, HIV-negative adults who had no recently reported acute infections or vaccinations. Only Caucasian adults living in Nashville, Tennessee, USA were represented among the donors. Blood was collected by leukapheresis, and PBMCs were isolated by Ficoll-Histopaque density gradient centrifugation and then cryopreserved in liquid nitrogen vapor phase. Purity and quantity of every magnetically sorted T cell population were checked by analytical flow cytometry. Each sorted fraction had its genomic DNA isolated and then quantified by UV absorbance on a Nanodrop 2000c. TCR CDR3 regions were amplified from genomic DNA by multiplex PCR using the deep immunoSEQ assay. For each cell subset, the extracted genomic DNA was distributed evenly across all wells of several immunoSEQ 96-well plates, and each plate served as one replicate. Each replicate PCR for sorted subsets received around 0.2 ug genomic DNA, equal to about 30,000 T cell genomes. Purified libraries were quantified with a Qubit 3.0 fluorometer, sized on a Bioanalyzer 2100, and re-quantified with the KAPA Library Quantification kit. Every immunoSEQ 96-well plate was sequenced on a separate single-read 150-cycle Illumina NextSeq 550 flow cell. Turning to the authors' computational methods: The immunoSEQ output contained only junctional sequences without quality scores, so filtering could not match that applied to full-length reads. To assign V/J genes and CDR3, sequences were annotated using PyIR, a Python wrapper for IgBLAST v1.9, with IMGT germline references. Any read was removed if the V/J assignment was weak (E-value above 1e-6), the CDR3 was missing, or the read contained stop codons, out-of-frame junctions, or ambiguous translated residues. V3J clonotypes were defined as sequences sharing the same inferred V gene, J gene, and CDR3 amino acid sequence. To compute the percentage overlap between repertoires, the number of shared unique clonotypes was divided by the size of the smaller repertoire. RTK rarefaction, the Chao1 estimator, and Recon v2.1 estimates of unobserved clonotypes were used to assess repertoire richness. For all TCRbeta clonotypes obtained by the gDNA method from a handful of donors, generation probabilities were computed with OLGA. The table was pulled from immuneACCESS by TCRdb, which kept in-frame rearrangements only. Such tables lose some clones; where checked, under half of the loss comes from unresolved V genes, and the rest has no known cause. V, J and clone size derive from that table, while D and trimming were established from the DNA sequence. This sample is represented by some 2.1 million clones; roughly 94% of them were singletons. Roughly 1.1% of the sample is held by the ten biggest clonotypes.

Study-wide findings and limitations: Sharing across several donors was observed for about 5% of naive CD4, over 3% of naive CD8, over 2% of memory CD4, and roughly 0.43% of memory CD8 clonotypes. Estimated clonotype richness was generally larger for naive than for memory subsets. Because the study included only a small number of donors, the genetic and exposure-history diversity represented was limited. Sampling was limited to blood, and TCR repertoires in tissue likely differ from TCR repertoires in blood. Incomplete sequencing was indicated by rarefaction of sorted-subset datasets, despite the large sequencing depth. Pairwise subsampling indicated that sequencing depth was expected to affect the degree of clonotype sharing among donors. Compared with non-shared clonotypes, the clonotypes found in all four sorted-subset donors had higher generation probabilities.

The CDR3 holds 14 amino acids from the cysteine to the phenylalanine. The kept DNA is CDR3 alone, 42 bases in frame from the first base. Trimming at the junction amounts to 4 bases on V and 2 bases on J, and the germline ends lie 12 bases apart. CDR1 and CDR2 were assigned from the germline V gene as MNHNS and SASEGT. This receptor was obtained from a man aged 18 to 30 in good health. The chain was built from TRBV6-1 and TRBJ2-7; the D gene is possibly TRBD1, with 6 bases matching. The sequenced sample was naive CD8+ T cells sorted from blood. The cell subset or site label, as the study defines it: CD45RA+CCR7+. The DNA is TGTGCCAGCAGTGTGCTGGGGGCCACCTACGAGCAGTACTTC. Translated, it gives CASSVLGATYEQYF.